The rows below give T cell receptor beta chains drawn from one sample of a study of T cell responses to AZD1222 COVID-19 vaccine. Data came from immunoSEQ multiplex PCR; TCRdb stores just in-frame clones and leaves some out. The sample yields over 110,000 clones, around 90% seen once. The sequenced sample was peripheral blood, obtained 28 days after the second AZD1222 dose. The receptors shown here come from an adult who received the AZD1222 COVID-19 vaccine. Each CDR3 is given with its conserved first and last residue. The order of the fields is V gene, clone size, D gene, J gene, CDR3 protein. The D gene is left open where the match is weak. The size field is filled for only some rows; it gives once, few, many or a size class.

>TRBV5-6|once|TRBD2|TRBJ2-7
CASSLVGGGEQYF
>TRBV9|-|-|TRBJ2-2
CASSVDPGELFF
>TRBV5-1|-|TRBD1|TRBJ1-4
CASSSSGGTNEKLFF
>TRBV18|-|-|TRBJ2-7
CASSPVPQGEQYF
>TRBV5-1|-|-|TRBJ1-6
CASSLAGTENSPLHF
>TRBV3-1/TRBV3-2|-|-|TRBJ1-2
CASSQDLRAGYTF
>TRBV6-5|-|TRBD1|TRBJ2-5
CASSYSTGDGQETQYF
>TRBV7-6|-|-|TRBJ2-3
CASSSPVENTDTQYF
>TRBV7-8|-|-|TRBJ1-3
CASSRHTMSPASGNTIYF
>TRBV7-9|-|-|TRBJ1-1
CASRVSGSNTEAFF
>TRBV6-2/TRBV6-3|-|-|TRBJ2-1
CASSYEAGWQFF
>TRBV6-2/TRBV6-3|-|TRBD1|TRBJ2-7
CASSPTGQGNYEQYF
>TRBV19|-|TRBD2|TRBJ2-5
CARLAGPQETQYF
>TRBV5-8|-|TRBD1|TRBJ1-4
CASSPRGGDEKLFF
>TRBV30|-|-|TRBJ2-2
CAWSVVVDTGELFF
>TRBV5-1|once|TRBD1|TRBJ2-5
CASSWGAARDREETQYF
>TRBV30|-|-|TRBJ1-2
CAWSVRGYYGYTF
>TRBV28|-|TRBD1|TRBJ1-1
CASSFPGGGNTEAFF
>TRBV5-1|-|TRBD2|TRBJ2-3
CASRARLAGVSTDTQYF
>TRBV30|-|-|TRBJ1-3
CAWSRAHSGNTIYF
>TRBV5-4|-|TRBD2|TRBJ2-2
CASSRSGTRIGELFF
>TRBV19|-|-|TRBJ1-5
CASSIQGSGQPQHF
>TRBV20-1|-|-|TRBJ2-3
CSASGATFTDTQYF
>TRBV12-1|-|-|TRBJ2-7
CASSFAGISNEQYF
>TRBV10-3|-|-|TRBJ1-1
CAISPSGGRMNTEAFF
>TRBV9|-|-|TRBJ1-1
CASSQGLLNTEAFF
>TRBV9|-|-|TRBJ1-1
CASSLYDQTGLAEAFF
>TRBV19|-|-|TRBJ1-3
CASSMAGSSGNTIYF
>TRBV6-5|-|TRBD1|TRBJ1-5
CASSYGGGDQPQHF
>TRBV5-1|once|TRBD1|TRBJ2-5
CASSSGQGMYQETQYF
>TRBV10-3|-|TRBD1|TRBJ1-1
CAISGDSPEAFF
>TRBV7-6|-|-|TRBJ1-1
CASSHGGNTEAFF
>TRBV4-3|-|-|TRBJ1-4
CASSQFKGGGEKLFF
>TRBV19|-|-|TRBJ1-6
CASRAYNSPLHF
>TRBV6-5|-|-|TRBJ2-2
CATSGRRLNTGELFF
>TRBV7-9|-|-|TRBJ1-2
CASSTGIYGYTF
>TRBV28|-|TRBD1|TRBJ1-1
CASSSMTTGGLSTEAFF
>TRBV19|once|-|TRBJ1-5
CASSITWGDQPQHF
>TRBV2|-|TRBD1|TRBJ1-5
CASSEARQGGQPQHF
>TRBV7-2|once|TRBD2|TRBJ2-1
CASSLALGREGEQFF
>TRBV5-1|-|-|TRBJ2-1
CASSLGDSPADEQFF
>TRBV5-1|-|TRBD2|TRBJ2-3
CASSRAGGPEDTQYF
>TRBV7-3|-|-|TRBJ1-6
CASSLSANSPLHF
>TRBV24-1|-|TRBD1|TRBJ1-4
CATSDRTGRTTNEKLFF
>TRBV18|-|-|TRBJ1-5
CASSPPGGRGNQPQHF
>TRBV3-1/TRBV3-2|few|TRBD1|TRBJ1-3
CASSPSPTGGFGNTIYF
>TRBV30|-|-|TRBJ2-6
CAYYHGANVLTF
>TRBV29-1|-|-|TRBJ2-5
CSVVRRGGAYQETQYF